This T cell receptor beta chain is from a study of tumor-infiltrating lymphocytes in oesophageal squamous cell carcinoma listed by TCRdb under 2016. In the case of this clonotype: The clone's antigen remains unknown. Base qualities are not provided; no much larger clone lies one nucleotide away.

The CDR3, from cysteine to phenylalanine, totals 17 residues. Kept here is only the CDR3 DNA, which spans 51 bases and is read in frame from base 1. The germline V gene gives CDR1 as SGHVT and CDR2 as SQSDAQ. Trimming removed 7 bases from V and 0 bases from J, leaving 19 bases between the germline ends. Library preparation was by PCR. Sequenced using an Illumina HiSeq 2000. TCRdb passed the public sequencing reads through fastp at Q25 and MiXCR, retaining productive beta sequences. Merged by CDR3 protein, the rows form single entries marked with the most common genes and DNA. A total of 9,500 to 13,000 distinct CDR3 sequences appear in this sample, 58% of them only once. Approximately 42% of the sample lies in the top ten.

The chain was built from TRBV7-4 and TRBJ2-1, with the D segment identity uncertain. Input material: esophageal tumor tissue. The clonotype originates from a female donor with esophageal squamous cell carcinoma. The DNA sequence is given as TGTGCCAGCACCTCCTCCGGAGTGGGCGCCTCCTACAATGAGCAGTTCTTC. Translated, this gives CASTSSGVGASYNEQFF.